These 22 T cell receptor beta chains were sequenced from one sample in a study of metastatic and nonmetastatic thyroid tumors. TCRdb recomputed clones from the PCR reads via MiXCR. This table has about 20,000 clones, approximately 16% appearing once. Prior to thyroid surgery, none of the patients had received any treatment. Material for sequencing was tumor tissue. The receptors here all came from a female donor with papillary thyroid cancer or a benign thyroid nodule (not recorded which). Some clones in this sample may be carry-over from other donors' samples.

The table lists this clone with a few counts. J is TRBJ1-6 and V is TRBV20-1, with D possibly TRBD1 on 6 matching bases. Germline loops: CDR1 DFQATT, CDR2 SNEGSKA (reference sequence). Trimming left V 6 bases short and J 9 bases short, with 15 bases between. This CDR3 has 13 amino acids. CDR3 nucleotide sequence: TGCAGTGCAGGGGGGGGGACTAGTTCACCCCTCCACTTT. Translated: CSAGGGTSSPLHF.

This clone occurred a few times. The chain couples TRBV28 to TRBJ1-2, with D unresolved. The CDR3 totals 13 residues. CDR1 and CDR2 from the germline V gene are MDHEN and SYDVKM. Trimming stripped 5 bases from V and 9 bases from J, with 16 bases between. This CDR3 reads CASSLVPLGSYTF. CDR3 DNA: TGTGCCAGCAGTCTGGTACCGTTAGGAAGCTACACCTTC.

This clone occurred many times. The CDR3 sequence is CSATTGILGYEQYF. In DNA form, the CDR3 reads TGCAGTGCTACTACAGGGATTTTGGGCTACGAGCAGTACTTC. The chain joins TRBV20-1 to TRBJ2-7; perhaps TRBD1 as D (6 bases). The CDR3 totals 14 residues. Trimming stripped 4 bases from V and 3 bases from J, with 16 bases between. Per germline, CDR1 DFQATT and CDR2 SNEGSKA (reference sequence).

This clone appeared many times. The V and J genes are TRBV19 and TRBJ2-7; possibly TRBD1 for D (6 bases). This CDR3 comprises 15 residues. CDR1 LNHDA and CDR2 SQIVND come from the germline V gene (reference sequence). Trimming removed 4 bases at V and 3 bases at J, with 16 bases between. CDR3 DNA sequence: TGTGCCAGTAGTAGTTCCGACAGGCCCGGCTACGAGCAGTACTTC. It is translated as CASSSSDRPGYEQYF.

This clone came up a few times. The conserved closing phenylalanine or tryptophan is absent in this CDR3, likely reflecting a read error. V is TRBV6-5 and J is TRBJ1-3; D not certain. Germline loops: CDR1 MNHEY, CDR2 SVGAGI. The ends were cut back, 6 bases at V and 2 bases at J, with 11 bases in the middle. The length of the CDR3 is 14 residues. Written as DNA, the CDR3 is TGTGCCAGCAGACTCGTAGGCCCTGGAAACACCATATATCTT. Translation gives CASRLVGPGNTIYL.

This chain joins TRBV7-3 and TRBJ2-7; D ambiguous. The V and J ends lost 0 bases and 2 bases respectively, with 11 bases between them. From germline, CDR1 is SGHTA and CDR2 FQGTGA. There are 15 residues in the CDR3. CDR3 nucleotides: TGTGCCAGCAGCTTAACCGGGTGGGAACCCTACGAGCAGTACTTC. This sequence encodes CASSLTGWEPYEQYF. The complete variable domain, with remaining parts taken from reference TRBV7-3 and TRBJ2-7, reads GAGVSQTPSNKVTEKGKYVELRCDPISGHTALYWYRQSLGQGPEFLIYFQGTGAADDSGLPNDRFFAVRPEGSVSTLKIQRTERGDSAVYLCASSLTGWEPYEQYFGPGTRLTVT.

This clone appeared many times. The chain joins TRBV10-3 to TRBJ1-1, with D tentatively TRBD1 (5 bases). This CDR3 is 13 amino acids long. The V and J ends lost 8 bases and 4 bases respectively, with 14 bases between them. Per germline, CDR1 ENHRY and CDR2 SYGVKD. The CDR3 sequence is CAIGSTRGTEAFF. Written as DNA, the CDR3 is TGTGCCATCGGATCCACGAGGGGCACTGAAGCTTTCTTT.

Of note for this clone: Given a much more abundant clone one base away, this may be a read error. V and J are TRBV6-5 and TRBJ2-3; 9 nucleotides line up with TRBD2. CDR3 length: 17 residues. Germline CDR1 MNHEY, CDR2 SVGAGI. Trimming took 6 bases from V and 9 from J; bases not matched to a gene: 19. CDR3 amino acids: CASRAVRIAGEVSTQYF. CDR3 nucleotide sequence: TGTGCCAGCAGGGCGGTCAGGATAGCGGGAGAAGTGAGCACGCAGTATTTT.

The V and J genes are TRBV4-1 and TRBJ2-1; D is perhaps TRBD1 (5 bases). V lost 0 bases and J lost 6, with 15 bases in between. The CDR3 runs 16 residues. Germline values: CDR1 MGHRA, CDR2 YSYEKL. For the CDR3, the DNA is TGCGCCAGCAGCCAAGATCAACAGGTCCCTTTCAATGAGCAGTTCTTC. Translated, it gives CASSQDQQVPFNEQFF.

This clone is medium-sized within its sample. The V and J genes are TRBV30 and TRBJ1-2; D perhaps matches TRBD1 (5 bases). The CDR3 runs to 15 residues. The germline V and J ends were trimmed by 0 bases and 3 bases, with 14 bases remaining between them. Germline V gives CDR1 GTSNPN, CDR2 SVGIG (reference sequence). This CDR3 reads CAWSVLPGQYYGYTF. The CDR3 bases are TGTGCCTGGAGTGTACTGCCAGGGCAATACTATGGCTACACCTTC.

This clone is deemed medium-sized. The germline gene is not matched at one end of the junction; a read error may be the cause. The V call is TRBV13, the J call TRBJ2-7; 11 bases fit TRBD1. The CDR3 is 14 amino acids. Germline CDR1 reads PRHDT; CDR2 reads FYEKMQ (reference sequence). The CDR3 DNA sequence: TGTGCCAGCAGCCTAGGGACAGGGGGCTACGAGCAGTACTTC. This gives the protein CASSLGTGGYEQYF.

In its sample, this clone was seen many times. This chain connects TRBV6-1 to TRBJ1-5; 8 bases agree with TRBD1. After removal of 5 bases from V and 7 bases from J, the junction contained 7 bases not matched to a gene. The CDR3 covers 14 residues. CDR1 is MNHNS, CDR2 SASEGT, per germline. The chain's CDR3 is CASSRQGPPQPQHF. In nucleotides, the CDR3 is TGTGCCAGCAGTAGACAGGGGCCCCCCCAGCCCCAGCATTTT.

This clone showed up many times. V and J are TRBV12-3 or TRBV12-4 and TRBJ1-4; no clear D. V was pared by 3 bases and J by 1 base, with 6 bases between. This CDR3 is 14 amino acids long. CDR3 in amino acids: CASSLAGTNEKLFF. The DNA of the CDR3 is TGTGCCAGCAGTTTGGCAGGAACTAATGAAAAACTGTTTTTT.

This clone is labeled medium-sized. The gene calls are TRBV4-2 and TRBJ2-2; TRBD2 aligns across 11 bases. V shed 1 base and J 5 bases; nucleotides not matched to a gene: 3. The germline CDR1 and CDR2 sequences are LGHNA and YNFKEQ. This CDR3 is built from 16 residues. The CDR3: CASSQVGTSGTGELFF. In nucleotides, the CDR3 is TGTGCCAGCAGCCAAGTTGGGACTAGCGGAACCGGGGAGCTGTTTTTT.

A remark on this clone: The conserved phenylalanine or tryptophan normally closing the CDR3 is absent here, so this likely arose from a read error. The limits of the CDR3 on the DNA are not certain, so only TCRdb's listed CDR3 is given. This chain joins TRBV7-9 and TRBJ1-2. Germline V gene sequence: CDR1 SEHNR, CDR2 FQNEAQ (reference sequence). The CDR3 adds up to 14 amino acids, both ends counted. CDR3 amino acids: CASSPSPEPYGYAL.

This clone was picked up a small number of times. This could be a read error, since a much larger clone is one nucleotide away. The V call is TRBV10-2, the J call TRBJ1-1, with D tentatively TRBD1 (5 bases). V gave up 3 bases and J gave up 8 bases, with 13 bases separating them. The CDR3 totals 13 residues. Germline V gives CDR1 WSHSY, CDR2 SAAADI. The CDR3 here is CASSELRGSEAFF. The DNA for the CDR3 is TGCGCCAGCAGTGAATTAAGGGGCTCCGAAGCTTTCTTT.

By sample share, this clone is medium-sized. The chain is built from TRBV10-3 and TRBJ1-1; TRBD1 might be the D (5 bases). The CDR3 covers 13 residues. Germline-derived CDR1 and CDR2 are ENHRY and SYGVKD. Trimming left V 5 bases short and J 5 bases short, with 12 bases between. The CDR3 nucleotides are TGTGCCATCAGTACACAGGAGGGGACTGAAGCTTTCTTT. Its translation: CAISTQEGTEAFF.

This clone was recorded many times. This rearrangement joins TRBV20-1 to TRBJ1-3; D gene unclear. V was clipped by 5 bases and J by 2 bases, with 7 bases between them. The germline V gene encodes CDR1 DFQATT and CDR2 SNEGSKA (reference sequence). The CDR3 runs 12 residues. CDR3 loop: CSALGTGNTIYF. Here the CDR3 DNA reads TGCAGTGCTCTCGGGACTGGAAACACCATATATTTT.

This clone has ten or more counts. CDR3 coding DNA: TGCAGTGCTAGAGATCGTGAAGCCTTTGACGAGCAGTACTTC. Its translation is CSARDREAFDEQYF. This chain uses TRBV20-1 with TRBJ2-7; D call uncertain. V lost 0 bases to trimming and J lost 5 bases, with 14 bases between them. The CDR3 loop spans 14 amino acids. CDR1 and CDR2 (germline): DFQATT, SNEGSKA (reference sequence).

Comment on this clone: The junction and the germline gene differ at one end; a read error may be behind it. This chain uses TRBV27 with TRBJ2-7; 7 bases agree with TRBD1. This CDR3 comprises 14 residues. The germline V gene encodes CDR1 MNHEY and CDR2 SMNVEV (reference sequence). The CDR3 coding sequence is TGTGGCAGCAGTTTAAGACAGGGTCGAGACGAGAAGTACTTC. This codes for CGSSLRQGRDEKYF.

This clone was seen repeatedly, ten times or more. This sample includes further DNA sequences coding for the same CDR3. V is TRBV29-1 and J is TRBJ2-2; perhaps TRBD2 as D (6 bases). This CDR3 is built from 13 residues. CDR1 is SQVTM, CDR2 ANQGSEA, per germline. Trimming took off 3 bases at V and 6 bases at J, with 11 bases between the two ends. The chain's CDR3 is CSVDRGWSGELFF. The CDR3, as DNA: TGCAGCGTTGATCGGGGGTGGTCCGGGGAGCTGTTTTTT.

At least ten counts were recorded for this clone. The V call is TRBV9, the J call TRBJ2-3, with 9 positions matching TRBD2. Germline values: CDR1 SGDLS, CDR2 YYNGEE. The CDR3 extends over 17 amino acids. The trim removed 3 bases at V and 2 bases at J, leaving 10 bases unmatched. The CDR3 region is CASSAPPGTSSTDTQYF. The CDR3 DNA sequence: TGTGCCAGCAGCGCGCCCCCCGGGACTAGCTCCACAGATACGCAGTATTTT.